Listed here is a single T cell receptor (beta chain). Its antigen is unidentified. A junction boundary mismatches the germline segment, possibly from a read error. The data are from a study of cytomegalovirus exposure and HLA in healthy donors. Study results and limitations: Later work found most CMV-associated TCR beta chains apparently HLA-restricted. A later analysis appeared to link common viral pathogens to several of the most significant clusters. Most sequenced TCRs were rare (though some public TCRs occurred in many donors).

The germline V gene has CDR1 LGHNA and CDR2 YSLEER. The CDR3 spans 17 residues. It was with 60 Vbeta and 13 Jbeta primers that the PCR ran. Libraries were prepared by immunoSEQ multiplex PCR; TCRdb keeps only in-frame clonotypes and omits some of them. The repertoire holds roughly 150,000 clones, about 80% seen once, with roughly an eighth in the top ten. The source is a woman aged 40 to 55 in good health and CMV-seronegative. The sequencing sample was made of PBMCs. V usage is TRBV4-3 and J usage is TRBJ2-2, with 7 bases lining up with TRBD1. CDR3 DNA: TGCGCCAGCAACCAAGGTGTACAGGGGTGGGACACCGGGGAGCTGTTTTTT. Translated, it gives CASNQGVQGWDTGELFF.